A single sample gave rise to the 19 T cell receptor beta chains below, sequenced in a study of blood T cells in healthy people across ages. A second PCR of roughly 6 to 12 cycles used a sample-barcoded 5' primer and a J-beta primer mix. TCRdb re-called the 5' RACE reads with MiXCR, one entry per CDR3 protein. In the table there are roughly 700,000 distinct CDR3 sequences, about 52% of which are singletons. The sample comprised blood. Receptor source: a woman aged 55-70 years in good health.

The rearrangement joins TRBV20-1 to TRBJ2-5; D gene unclear. In germline, CDR1 is DFQATT, CDR2 SNEGSKA (reference sequence). This CDR3 is built from 11 residues. The CDR3 reads CSALLRETQYF. DNA of the CDR3: TGCAGCGCTCTCTTGCGGGAGACCCAGTACTTC.

This clonotype was seen a few times. The chain has TRBV29-1 and TRBJ2-1; the D gene is possibly TRBD2 (5 bases). V lost 5 bases, J lost 6 bases, and 11 bases lay in between. Germline V CDR1 and CDR2: SQVTM, ANQGSEA. There are 12 residues in the CDR3. The CDR3 bases are TGCAGCGTTATATCAGGAGGCAATGAGCAGTTCTTC. This translates into CSVISGGNEQFF.

The DNA for the CDR3 is TGTGCCAGCAGCCAAGTTACGGGAGGGGTAGTTGGTGATACGCAGTATTTT. This codes for CASSQVTGGVVGDTQYF. This chain links TRBV4-2 with TRBJ2-3, with 8 bases fitting TRBD2. This CDR3 comprises 17 residues. From germline, CDR1 is LGHNA and CDR2 YNFKEQ. V trimming: 1 base; J trimming: 6 bases; junction bases outside the gene matches: 12.

This clonotype was detected only a few times. The chain is built from TRBV5-6 and TRBJ2-1; D gene uncertain. CDR3 length equals 13 residues. CDR1 is SGHDT, CDR2 YYEEEE, per germline. Trimming removed 3 bases at V and 10 bases at J, with 14 bases between. The CDR3 DNA sequence: TGTGCCAGCAGCTACGGACGTAAGGACGAGCAGTTCTTC. Its translation is CASSYGRKDEQFF. The full variable domain, rest sourced from reference TRBV5-6 and TRBJ2-1, is DAGVTQSPTHLIKTRGQQVTLRCSPKSGHDTVSWYQQALGQGPQFIFQYYEEEERQRGNFPDRFSGHQFPNYSSELNVNALLLGDSALYLCASSYGRKDEQFFGPGTRLTVL.

The CDR3 DNA sequence: TGCAGCGTTGAAGGGCTTCCCAGGCTCCAGGGAGACAAAAACATTCAGTACTTC. Translated: CSVEGLPRLQGDKNIQYF. The chain has TRBV29-1 and TRBJ2-4; D may match TRBD1 or TRBD2 (5 bases each). This CDR3 has 18 residues. The V end was cut by 1 base, the J end by 3 bases, with 22 bases between. Germline CDR1 reads SQVTM; CDR2 reads ANQGSEA.

The V and J genes are TRBV20-1 and TRBJ1-1; 7 positions match TRBD1. Per the germline V gene, CDR1 is DFQATT and CDR2 is SNEGSKA (reference sequence). V lost 6 bases to trimming and J lost 1 base; unmatched junction nucleotides: 17. The CDR3 runs 17 residues. The chain's CDR3 is CSAIHPYRGRKNTEAFF. As DNA, the CDR3 is TGCAGTGCCATCCACCCCTACAGGGGCCGAAAGAACACTGAAGCTTTCTTT.

This clonotype occurred many times. V usage is TRBV6-1 and J usage is TRBJ2-2; the match to TRBD1 covers 7 bases. Germline values: CDR1 MNHNS, CDR2 SASEGT. The CDR3 has 14 amino acids. V dropped 8 bases and J dropped 6; count of bases not matched to a gene: 9. The CDR3 bases are TGTGCCAGCTCTTCAGGGGGAGTAGCCGGGGAGCTGTTTTTT. It specifies CASSSGGVAGELFF.

This chain connects TRBV27 to TRBJ2-3; 9 bases are a match to TRBD2. The CDR3 is made up of 17 amino acids. In germline, CDR1 is MNHEY, CDR2 SMNVEV (reference sequence). J gave up 0 bases and V 6 bases, and 10 bases lay outside the gene matches. DNA for the CDR3: TGTGCCAGCAGACGGGTTAGCGGGGGATCTAGCACAGATACGCAGTATTTT. Protein sequence: CASRRVSGGSSTDTQYF.

This rearrangement joins TRBV20-1 to TRBJ2-1, with D uncertain. The CDR3 extends over 11 amino acids. Per the germline V gene, CDR1 is DFQATT and CDR2 is SNEGSKA (reference sequence). The ends were cut back, 6 bases at V and 7 bases at J, with 10 bases in the middle. For the CDR3, the DNA is TGCAGTGCAGCGACCGAGAATGAGCAGTTCTTC. Amino acids: CSAATENEQFF.

V and J are TRBV7-4 and TRBJ2-1; TRBD2 matches 7 bases. The CDR3 has 14 amino acids. The ends lost 2 bases at V and 9 bases at J; junction bases unmatched: 7. Germline CDR1 and CDR2: SGHVT and SQSDAQ. The CDR3, as DNA: TGTGCCAGCAGCTTATTCCAGCGGGACTGTGAGCAGTTCTTC. This translates into CASSLFQRDCEQFF.

The V call is TRBV27, the J call TRBJ2-5; D remains unclear. V was shortened by 5 bases and J by 2 bases, with 12 bases between the two germline ends. This CDR3 spans 14 amino acids. Germline V gene data show CDR1 as MNHEY and CDR2 as SMNVEV (reference sequence). CDR3 region: CASSRLGRQETQYF. CDR3 nucleotide sequence: TGTGCCAGCAGTCGCCTGGGTAGGCAAGAGACCCAGTACTTC.

In its sample, this clonotype was seen a few times. This CDR3 reads CSVEGGRANNEQFF. The CDR3 DNA reads as TGCAGCGTTGAAGGGGGGAGGGCCAACAATGAGCAGTTCTTC. The chain has TRBV29-1 and TRBJ2-1; 7 bases fit TRBD2. V lost 1 base, J lost 5 bases, and 5 bases stayed unmatched. The CDR3 runs to 14 residues. Germline lookup yields CDR1 SQVTM and CDR2 ANQGSEA.

This sequence joins TRBV6-5 and TRBJ1-1; no clear D. The V end was cut by 7 bases, the J end by 1 base, with 4 bases between. This CDR3 spans 11 amino acids. Germline lookup yields CDR1 MNHEY and CDR2 SVGAGI. CDR3 loop: CASTKNTEAFF. The CDR3 bases are TGTGCCAGCACAAAGAACACTGAAGCTTTCTTT.

The chain joins TRBV4-3 to TRBJ2-5, with D tentatively TRBD2 (6 bases). The V end lost 4 bases, the J end lost 3 bases, and 15 bases lay between the germline ends. The CDR3 totals 15 residues. Germline V gene data show CDR1 as LGHNA and CDR2 as YSLEER. In nucleotides, the CDR3 is TGCGCCAGCAGCCCACTTTTAGCGGAGAAAGAGACCCAGTACTTC. It encodes CASSPLLAEKETQYF.

This chain uses TRBV27 with TRBJ2-3; D is unresolved. Trimming pared 1 base from V and 6 bases from J, leaving 20 bases between. The CDR3 is 17 residues long. The V gene's germline CDR1 is MNHEY and CDR2 SMNVEV (reference sequence). CDR3 sequence: CASSLFPARPSMDTQYF. In nucleotides, the CDR3 is TGTGCCAGCAGTTTATTTCCGGCTAGGCCCTCGATGGATACGCAGTATTTT.

The chain joins TRBV6-5 to TRBJ2-5; maybe TRBD2 (5 bases). Near its end, the DNA agrees better with TRBJ2-7, so the J call may be wrong. Looked up from germline, CDR1 is MNHEY and CDR2 is SVGAGI. The CDR3 totals 13 residues. CDR3 amino acids: CASSYRDSHEQYF. DNA for the CDR3: TGTGCCAGCAGTTACCGGGATTCCCACGAGCAGTACTTC.

CDR3 sequence reads: CSARDRYSYNEQFF. CDR3 in DNA: TGCAGTGCTAGAGACCGTTACTCCTACAATGAGCAGTTCTTC. This chain joins TRBV20-1 and TRBJ2-1, with no clear D. This CDR3 has 14 residues. Germline V lookup: CDR1 DFQATT, CDR2 SNEGSKA (reference sequence). The ends were cut back, 0 bases at V and 0 bases at J, with 6 bases in the middle.

This rearrangement joins TRBV27 to TRBJ2-5; 7 positions agree with TRBD1. The germline V gene encodes CDR1 MNHEY and CDR2 SMNVEV (reference sequence). The CDR3 is made up of 14 amino acids. V lost 3 bases to trimming and J lost 3 bases; unmatched junction nucleotides: 4. The CDR3 sequence: CASSFRTGKETQYF. The CDR3 bases are TGTGCCAGCAGTTTCCGGACAGGAAAAGAGACCCAGTACTTC.

This chain connects TRBV20-1 to TRBJ2-7; the match to TRBD2 covers 11 bases. V gave up 4 bases and J gave up 6 bases; unmatched junction bases: 5. The CDR3 consists of 13 residues. Looked up from germline, CDR1 is DFQATT and CDR2 is SNEGSKA (reference sequence). The CDR3: CSAIAGGLAEQYF. The CDR3 DNA reads TGCAGTGCTATAGCGGGAGGGCTGGCCGAGCAGTACTTC.